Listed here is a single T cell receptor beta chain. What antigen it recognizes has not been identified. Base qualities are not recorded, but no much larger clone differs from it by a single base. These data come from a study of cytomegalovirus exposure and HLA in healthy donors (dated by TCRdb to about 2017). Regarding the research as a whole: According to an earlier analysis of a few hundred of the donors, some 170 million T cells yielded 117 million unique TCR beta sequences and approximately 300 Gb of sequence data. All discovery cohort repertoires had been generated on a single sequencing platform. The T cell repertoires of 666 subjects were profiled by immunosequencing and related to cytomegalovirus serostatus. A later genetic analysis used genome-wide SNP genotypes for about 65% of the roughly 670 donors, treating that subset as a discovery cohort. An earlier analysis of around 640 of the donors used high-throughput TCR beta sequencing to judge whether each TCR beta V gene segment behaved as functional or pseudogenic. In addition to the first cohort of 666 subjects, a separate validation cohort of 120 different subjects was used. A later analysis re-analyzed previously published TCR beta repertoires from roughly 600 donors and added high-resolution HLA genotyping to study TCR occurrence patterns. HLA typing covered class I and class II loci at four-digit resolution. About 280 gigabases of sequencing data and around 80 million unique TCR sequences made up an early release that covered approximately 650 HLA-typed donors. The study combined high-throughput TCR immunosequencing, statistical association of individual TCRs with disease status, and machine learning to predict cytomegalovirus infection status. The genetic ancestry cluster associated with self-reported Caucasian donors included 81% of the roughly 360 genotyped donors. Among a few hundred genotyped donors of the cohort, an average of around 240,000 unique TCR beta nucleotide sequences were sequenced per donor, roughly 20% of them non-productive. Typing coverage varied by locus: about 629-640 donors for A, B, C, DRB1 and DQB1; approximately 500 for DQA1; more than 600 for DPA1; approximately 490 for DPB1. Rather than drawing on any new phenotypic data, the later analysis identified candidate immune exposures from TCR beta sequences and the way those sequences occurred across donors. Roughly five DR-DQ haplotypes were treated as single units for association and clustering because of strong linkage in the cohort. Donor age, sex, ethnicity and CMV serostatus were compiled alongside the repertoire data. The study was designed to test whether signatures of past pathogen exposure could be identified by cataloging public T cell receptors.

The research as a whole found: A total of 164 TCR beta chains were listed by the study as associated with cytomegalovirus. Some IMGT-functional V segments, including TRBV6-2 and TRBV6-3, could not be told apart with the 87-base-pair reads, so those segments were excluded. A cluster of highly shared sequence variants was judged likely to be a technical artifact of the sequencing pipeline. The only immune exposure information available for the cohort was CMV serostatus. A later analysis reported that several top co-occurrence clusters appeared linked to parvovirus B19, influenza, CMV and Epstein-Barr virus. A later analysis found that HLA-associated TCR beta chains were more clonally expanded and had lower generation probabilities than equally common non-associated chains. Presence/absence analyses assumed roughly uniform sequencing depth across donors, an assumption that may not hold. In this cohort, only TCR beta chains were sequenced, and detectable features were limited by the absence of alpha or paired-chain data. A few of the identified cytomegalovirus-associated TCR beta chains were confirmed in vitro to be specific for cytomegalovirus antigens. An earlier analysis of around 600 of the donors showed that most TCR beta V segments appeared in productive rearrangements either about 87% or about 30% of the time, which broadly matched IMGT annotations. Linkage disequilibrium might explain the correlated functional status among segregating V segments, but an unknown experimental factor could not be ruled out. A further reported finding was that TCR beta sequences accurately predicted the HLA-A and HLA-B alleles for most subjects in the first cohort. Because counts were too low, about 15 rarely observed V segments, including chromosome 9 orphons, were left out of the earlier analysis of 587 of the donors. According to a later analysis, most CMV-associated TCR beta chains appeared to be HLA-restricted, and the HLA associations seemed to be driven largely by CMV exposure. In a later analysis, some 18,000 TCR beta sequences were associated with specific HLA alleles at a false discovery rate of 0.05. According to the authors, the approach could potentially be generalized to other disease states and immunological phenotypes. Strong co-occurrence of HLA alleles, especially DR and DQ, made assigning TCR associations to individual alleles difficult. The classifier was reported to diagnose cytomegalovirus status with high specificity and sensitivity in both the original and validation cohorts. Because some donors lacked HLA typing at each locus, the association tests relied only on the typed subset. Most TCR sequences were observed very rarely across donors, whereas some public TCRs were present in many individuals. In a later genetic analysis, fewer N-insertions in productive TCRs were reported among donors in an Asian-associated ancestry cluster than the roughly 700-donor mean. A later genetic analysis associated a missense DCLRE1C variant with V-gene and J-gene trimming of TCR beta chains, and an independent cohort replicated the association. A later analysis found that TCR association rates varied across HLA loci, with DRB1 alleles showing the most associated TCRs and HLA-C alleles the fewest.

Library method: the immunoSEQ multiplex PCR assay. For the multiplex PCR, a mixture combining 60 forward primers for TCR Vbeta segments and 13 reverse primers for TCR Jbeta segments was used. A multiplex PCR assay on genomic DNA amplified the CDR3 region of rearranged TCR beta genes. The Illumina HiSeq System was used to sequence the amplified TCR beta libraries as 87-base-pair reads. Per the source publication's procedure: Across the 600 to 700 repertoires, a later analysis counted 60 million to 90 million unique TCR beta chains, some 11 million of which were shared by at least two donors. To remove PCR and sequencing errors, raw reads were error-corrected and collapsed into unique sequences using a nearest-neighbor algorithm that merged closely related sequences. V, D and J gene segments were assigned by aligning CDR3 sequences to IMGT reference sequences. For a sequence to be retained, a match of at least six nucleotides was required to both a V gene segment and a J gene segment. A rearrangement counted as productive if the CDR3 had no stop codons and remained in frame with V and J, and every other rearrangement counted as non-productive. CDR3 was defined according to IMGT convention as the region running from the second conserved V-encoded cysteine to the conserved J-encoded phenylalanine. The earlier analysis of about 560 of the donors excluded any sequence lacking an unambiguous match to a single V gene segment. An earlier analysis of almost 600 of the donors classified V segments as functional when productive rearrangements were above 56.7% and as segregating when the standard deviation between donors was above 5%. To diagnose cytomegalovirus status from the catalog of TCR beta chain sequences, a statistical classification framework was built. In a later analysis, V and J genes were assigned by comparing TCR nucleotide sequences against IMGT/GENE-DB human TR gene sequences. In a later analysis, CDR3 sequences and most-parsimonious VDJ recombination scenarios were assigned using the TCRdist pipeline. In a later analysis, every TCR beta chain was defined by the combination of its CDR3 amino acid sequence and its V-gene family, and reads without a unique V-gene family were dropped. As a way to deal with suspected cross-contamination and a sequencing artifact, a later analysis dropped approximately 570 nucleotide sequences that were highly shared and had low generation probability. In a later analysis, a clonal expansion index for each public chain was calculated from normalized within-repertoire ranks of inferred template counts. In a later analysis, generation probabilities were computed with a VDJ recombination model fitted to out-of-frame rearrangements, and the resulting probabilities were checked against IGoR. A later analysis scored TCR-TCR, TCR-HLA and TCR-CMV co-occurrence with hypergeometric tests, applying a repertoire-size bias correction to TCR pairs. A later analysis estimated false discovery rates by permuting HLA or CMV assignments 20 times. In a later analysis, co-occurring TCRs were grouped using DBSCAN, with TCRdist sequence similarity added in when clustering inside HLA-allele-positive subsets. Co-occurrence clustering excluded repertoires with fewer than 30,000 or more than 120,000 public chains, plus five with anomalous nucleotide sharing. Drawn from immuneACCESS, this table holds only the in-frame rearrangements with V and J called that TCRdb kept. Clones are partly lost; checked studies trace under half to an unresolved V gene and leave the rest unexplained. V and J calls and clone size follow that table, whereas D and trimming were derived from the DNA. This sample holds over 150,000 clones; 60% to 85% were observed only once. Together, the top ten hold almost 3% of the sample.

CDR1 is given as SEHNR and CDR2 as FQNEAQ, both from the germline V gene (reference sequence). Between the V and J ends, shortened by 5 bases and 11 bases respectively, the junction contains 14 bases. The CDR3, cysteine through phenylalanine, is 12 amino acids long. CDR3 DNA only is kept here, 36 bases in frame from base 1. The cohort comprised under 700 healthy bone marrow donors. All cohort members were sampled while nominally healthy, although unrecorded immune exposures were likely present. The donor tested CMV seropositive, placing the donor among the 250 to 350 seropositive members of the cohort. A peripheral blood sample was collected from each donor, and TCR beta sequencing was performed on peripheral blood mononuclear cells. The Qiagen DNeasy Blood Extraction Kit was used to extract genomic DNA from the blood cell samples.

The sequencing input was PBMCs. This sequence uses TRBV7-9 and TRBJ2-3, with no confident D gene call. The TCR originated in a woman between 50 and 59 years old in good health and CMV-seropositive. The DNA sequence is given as TGTGCCAGCAGCCTGACAAATAGAGAGCAGTATTTT. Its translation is CASSLTNREQYF. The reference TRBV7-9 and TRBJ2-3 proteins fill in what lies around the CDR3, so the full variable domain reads DTGVSQNPRHKITKRGQNVTFRCDPISEHNRLYWYRQTLGQGPEFLTYFQNEAQLEKSRLLSDRFSAERPKGSFSTLEIQRTEQGDSAMYLCASSLTNREQYFGPGTRLTVL.